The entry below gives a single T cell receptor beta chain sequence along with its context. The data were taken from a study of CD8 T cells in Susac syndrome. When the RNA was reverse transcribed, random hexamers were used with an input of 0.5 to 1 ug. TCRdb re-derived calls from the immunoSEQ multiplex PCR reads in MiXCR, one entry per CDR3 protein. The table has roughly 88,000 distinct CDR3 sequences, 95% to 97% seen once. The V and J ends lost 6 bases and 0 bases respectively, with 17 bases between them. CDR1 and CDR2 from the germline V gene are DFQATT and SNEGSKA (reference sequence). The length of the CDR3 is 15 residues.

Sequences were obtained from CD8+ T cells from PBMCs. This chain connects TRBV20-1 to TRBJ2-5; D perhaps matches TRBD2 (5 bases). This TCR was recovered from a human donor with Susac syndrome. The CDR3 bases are TGCAGTGCCCTTGAGGGTTTGGAGTACCAAGAGACCCAGTACTTC. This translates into CSALEGLEYQETQYF.